The rows below give T cell receptor beta chains drawn from one sample of a study of PD-1 blockade in classical Hodgkin lymphoma. The protocol was immunoSEQ multiplex PCR, while the TCRdb copy is restricted to in-frame clones and leaves out a portion. The sample lists tens of thousands of clones; 70% to 90% were seen once. The material was peripheral blood mononuclear cells (PBMCs), obtained before the second cycle of nivolumab. The receptors shown here come from a human donor with classical Hodgkin lymphoma. The CDR3 runs from the conserved cysteine through the conserved F or W. D genes are given only for firm matches. Clone size is shown for a subset of rows, as once, few, many or a class of expanded clone.

once,TRBJ2-1,-,TRBV5-1,TGCGCCAGCAGCTCGGTAGGACAGACATACAATGAGCAGTTCTTC,CASSSVGQTYNEQFF
-,TRBJ1-4,-,TRBV6-5,TGTGCCAGCAGTTACTCCGGGAGTGCAACTAATGAAAAACTGTTTTTT,CASSYSGSATNEKLFF
-,TRBJ2-2,-,TRBV19,TGTGCCAGTAGTACCCCAGGGGGGAAGGGAACCGGGGAGCTGTTTTTT,CASSTPGGKGTGELFF
-,TRBJ2-3,TRBD1,TRBV5-1,TGCGCCAGCAGCTCCTCAGGGGGCGGGACAGATACGCAGTATTTT,CASSSSGGGTDTQYF
-,TRBJ2-7,TRBD1,TRBV28,TGTGCCAGCAGTTTGCAGGGACAGGGGGGTAACGAGCAGTACTTC,CASSLQGQGGNEQYF
once,TRBJ1-2,TRBD1,TRBV5-1,TGCGCCAGCAGCTTTGGGACAGCTACCTATGGCTACACCTTC,CASSFGTATYGYTF
-,TRBJ1-1,-,TRBV11-2,TGTGCCAGCAGCTCCGGGATGAACACTGAAGCTTTCTTT,CASSSGMNTEAFF
-,TRBJ1-4,-,TRBV5-1,TGCGCCAGCAGCTCCGAGGGTCAGCAGGCTGAAAAACTGTTTTTT,CASSSEGQQAEKLFF
-,TRBJ2-5,-,TRBV9,TGTGCCAGCAGCGTAGAAGGCCGGGGCACGGAGACCCAGTACTTC,CASSVEGRGTETQYF
-,TRBJ1-1,-,TRBV5-1,TGCGCCAGCAGCGGCGGCTTTGGGGTAGGTGAAGCTTCCTTT,CASSGGFGVGEASF
-,TRBJ2-3,-,TRBV5-1,TGCGCCAGCAGCGTTTACAGCACAGATACGCAGTATTTT,CASSVYSTDTQYF
-,TRBJ1-3,-,TRBV19,TGTGCCAGTAGTGGCGAGGGACGGCTCTCTGGAAACACCATATATTTT,CASSGEGRLSGNTIYF
-,TRBJ2-7,-,TRBV5-1,TGCGCCAGCAGCTATGACGGCTACGAGCAGTACTTC,CASSYDGYEQYF
-,TRBJ1-4,TRBD1,TRBV2,TGTGCCAGCGGGACAGAGCCAAGTGAAAAACTGTTTTTT,CASGTEPSEKLFF
-,TRBJ2-1,TRBD1,TRBV19,TGTGCCAGTAGTATAGGCTCGGTCGCCAGGGGGTTCAATGAGCAGTTCTTC,CASSIGSVARGFNEQFF
-,TRBJ2-7,TRBD1,TRBV5-1,TGCGCCAGCAGCCCCCCGACAGGGGGAGGCAACGAGCAGTACTTC,CASSPPTGGGNEQYF
-,TRBJ2-3,-,TRBV5-8,TGTGCCAGCAGCTCCCTCCGAGCGTCTAGCACAGATACGCAGTATTTT,CASSSLRASSTDTQYF
once,TRBJ2-3,-,TRBV4-1,TGCGCCAGCAGCCAAGATAGGAGCACAGATACGCAGTATTTT,CASSQDRSTDTQYF
-,TRBJ1-4,-,TRBV5-1,TGCGCCAGCAGCGCTCGACCGGCCGGTGAAAAACTGTTTTTT,CASSARPAGEKLFF
-,TRBJ2-7,-,TRBV4-1,TGCGCCAGCAGCCAAGATAAATACTTTGACGAGCAGTACTTC,CASSQDKYFDEQYF
-,TRBJ1-5,TRBD1,TRBV2,TGTGCCAGCAGTGAATTGGACAGGGATTATCAGCCCCAGCATTTT,CASSELDRDYQPQHF
once,TRBJ1-1,-,TRBV28,TGTGCCAGCAGTTTCGGCAGCGGAGTACGAGCTTTCTTT,CASSFGSGVRAFF
-,TRBJ2-1,-,TRBV5-1,TGCGCCAGCAGCTTGGCGGGACTCTCGGCCAATGAGCAGTTCTTC,CASSLAGLSANEQFF
-,TRBJ2-5,-,TRBV7-8,TGTGCCAGCAGTCGATATGGGGGCGGGACTTTGATTTTTGAGACCCAGTACTTC,CASSRYGGGTLIFETQYF
-,TRBJ2-1,TRBD2,TRBV5-5,TGTGCCAGCAGCTTGGGACTAGCGACGGTTGAGCAGTTCTTC,CASSLGLATVEQFF
once,TRBJ2-6,-,TRBV2,TGTGCCAGCAGGAGGGATTCTGGGGCCAACGTCCTGACTTTC,CASRRDSGANVLTF
-,TRBJ1-2,TRBD1,TRBV28,TGTGCCAGCAGTTCCCTACAGGGGAACTATGGCTACACCTTC,CASSSLQGNYGYTF
-,TRBJ1-1,-,TRBV5-1,TGCGCCAGCAGCTCACAGGGCTCGAACACTGAAGCTTTCTTT,CASSSQGSNTEAFF
few,TRBJ2-7,-,TRBV7-9,TGTGCCAGCAGCTCGGGAGCGTGGGAGCAGTACTTC,CASSSGAWEQYF
-,TRBJ2-2,-,TRBV7-7,TGTGCCAGCAATTTAGGTCGGGTAGACTCTAACACCGGGGAGCTGTTTTTT,CASNLGRVDSNTGELFF
-,TRBJ1-4,TRBD1,TRBV5-6,TGTGCCAGCAGCTTGGGGGACAGAACTAATGAAAAACTGTTTTTT,CASSLGDRTNEKLFF
-,TRBJ1-2,TRBD1,TRBV6-5,TGTGCCAGCAGTCAGGGGGGACAGACGCACTATGGCTACACCTTC,CASSQGGQTHYGYTF
-,TRBJ1-4,-,TRBV7-9,TGTGCCAGCAGCCCTAAGGAATGGGAGGATGAAAAACTGTTTTTT,CASSPKEWEDEKLFF
-,TRBJ2-1,-,TRBV7-3,TGTGCCAGCAGCTCCCTCGGGGGCGGGGGATTCAATGAGCAGTTCTTC,CASSSLGGGGFNEQFF
-,TRBJ2-7,TRBD1,TRBV6-5,TGTGCCAGCAGTTCTCCGGACAGGGGTACCTACGAGCAGTACTTC,CASSSPDRGTYEQYF
-,TRBJ2-5,TRBD1,TRBV2,TGTGCCGGAGGACAGGATGAGACCCAGTACTTC,CAGGQDETQYF
-,TRBJ2-2,-,TRBV7-8,TGTGCCAGCAGCACCCCGAACACCGGGGAGCTGTTTTTT,CASSTPNTGELFF
-,TRBJ1-3,TRBD1,TRBV5-1,TGCGCCAGCACCGGACAGGGCGGCGGCGGCACCATATATTTT,CASTGQGGGGTIYF
-,TRBJ2-7,-,TRBV30,TGTGCCTGGAGTCCCACGCAGAACGAGCAGTACTTC,CAWSPTQNEQYF
-,TRBJ1-2,-,TRBV7-8,TGTGCCAGCAGCCTTAATGTGGCAGCTAACTATGGCTACACCTTC,CASSLNVAANYGYTF
-,TRBJ1-2,-,TRBV21-1,TGTGCCAGCTTGCCTTCGAGGGGTTTCAGGACTAACTATGGCTACACCTTC,CASLPSRGFRTNYGYTF
-,TRBJ1-3,-,TRBV6-5,TGTGCCAGCAGCGAACAGGACTCTGGAAACACCATATATTTT,CASSEQDSGNTIYF
-,TRBJ1-5,TRBD1,TRBV27,TGTGCCAGCAGTTTAACCCCGGCGGACAGGGTCGAGGGATCCAATCAGCCCCAGCATTTT,CASSLTPADRVEGSNQPQHF